Below, 24 T cell receptor beta chains from the same sample are listed, as sequenced in a study of OX40 agonist ivuxolimab in advanced cancers. Profiling relied on immunoSEQ multiplex PCR, and the TCRdb table lists in-frame clones only, not all of them. The table shows under 65,000 clones, with nearly 90% occurring only once. The material sequenced was CD4+ or CD8+ T cells sorted from blood, taken in a trial of the OX40 agonist ivuxolimab. Source of these receptors: an adult with an advanced solid tumor such as melanoma, head and neck, liver or kidney cancer.

This sequence joins TRBV6-5 and TRBJ1-2, with 11 nucleotides matching TRBD1. The CDR3 has 14 amino acids. J was trimmed by 7 bases and V by 6 bases; bases with no gene match: 7. CDR1 is MNHEY and CDR2 is SVGAGI in the germline V gene. The CDR3 DNA reads TGTGCCAGCAGCCTACGGACAGGGGGCGGTGGCTACACCTTC. Protein sequence: CASSLRTGGGGYTF.

This clone occurred a few times. V usage is TRBV5-4 and J usage is TRBJ1-3; D not resolved. Between the trimmed V and J ends, which lost 1 base and 1 base, there was a span of 9 bases. This CDR3 spans 15 amino acids. Germline V gene lookup returns CDR1 SGHNT and CDR2 YYREEE (reference sequence). The CDR3: CASSLNTGSGNTIYF. CDR3 DNA sequence: TGTGCCAGCAGCTTGAATACTGGTTCTGGAAACACCATATATTTT.

The V gene is TRBV6-1, the J gene TRBJ2-7; TRBD1 agrees at 7 bases. Germline CDR1 and CDR2: MNHNS and SASEGT. The CDR3 sequence is 13 residues long. J gave up 2 bases and V 6 bases, and 4 bases lay outside the gene matches. CDR3 in amino acids: CASRQTGPYEQYF. The CDR3 DNA sequence: TGTGCCAGCAGACAGACAGGGCCCTACGAGCAGTACTTC.

This chain connects TRBV9 to TRBJ2-2; 14 bases line up with TRBD2. The CDR3 runs to 16 residues. Germline values: CDR1 SGDLS, CDR2 YYNGEE. V was pared by 6 bases and J by 6 bases, with 7 bases of the junction left unmatched. The DNA of the CDR3 is TGTGCCAGCACCCGCGGACTAGCGGGGGGTGCCGGGGAGCTGTTTTTT. This sequence encodes CASTRGLAGGAGELFF.

V and J are TRBV19 and TRBJ1-1; D might be TRBD1 (6 bases). The CDR3 covers 15 residues. CDR1 LNHDA and CDR2 SQIVND come from the germline V gene (reference sequence). V was trimmed by 1 base and J by 0 bases, leaving 9 bases between them. In nucleotides, the CDR3 is TGTGCCAGTAGTATAGGGGGGCGGCTGAACACTGAAGCTTTCTTT. This codes for CASSIGGRLNTEAFF.

The chain employs TRBV27 and TRBJ2-5; D is perhaps TRBD1 or TRBD2 (6 bases each). There are 16 residues in the CDR3. Trimming left V 6 bases short and J 1 base short, with 18 bases between. Germline V gives CDR1 MNHEY, CDR2 SMNVEV (reference sequence). In nucleotides, the CDR3 is TGTGCCAGCAGGCCTACTAAGGGGGGACCCCAAGAGACCCAGTACTTC. Its translation is CASRPTKGGPQETQYF.

V gene TRBV5-5 combines with J gene TRBJ1-3; D possibly corresponds to TRBD1 (6 bases). From germline, CDR1 is SGHKS and CDR2 YYEKEE (reference sequence). Trimming removed 2 bases from V and 1 base from J, with 10 bases in between. The length of the CDR3 is 15 residues. The CDR3 DNA sequence: TGTGCCAGCAGCTTACAGGGCGGGTCTGGAAACACCATATATTTT. Protein: CASSLQGGSGNTIYF.

CDR3 protein: CASSSTGGYGYTF. CDR3 sequence (DNA): TGTGCCAGCAGCTCAACAGGGGGCTATGGCTACACCTTC. This chain uses TRBV7-6 with TRBJ1-2; 8 bases are shared with TRBD1. V gave up 4 bases and J gave up 4 bases; unmatched junction bases: 2. The CDR3 has 13 amino acids. From germline, CDR1 is SGHVS and CDR2 FNYEAQ.

V usage is TRBV9 and J usage is TRBJ2-7; 9 bases agree with TRBD1. Per the germline V gene, CDR1 is SGDLS and CDR2 is YYNGEE. The V gene end was trimmed by 4 bases and the J gene end by 3 bases; junction bases not matched to a gene: 14. The length of the CDR3 is 17 residues. CDR3 amino acids: CASSPGTGSAFLYEQYF. DNA for the CDR3: TGTGCCAGCAGCCCGGGGACAGGGTCGGCCTTTCTCTACGAGCAGTACTTC.

This clone was seen more than once but under ten times. V usage is TRBV2 and J usage is TRBJ1-6, with 10 positions matching TRBD1. Germline trimming cut 6 bases from V and 0 bases from J; bases unmatched to any gene: 8. The CDR3 contains 18 residues. Germline loops: CDR1 SNHLY, CDR2 FYNNEI. The CDR3 nucleotides are TGTGCCAGCAGATTTCGACAGGGGGCCAGCTCCTATAATTCACCCCTCCACTTT. It yields the protein CASRFRQGASSYNSPLHF.

The rearrangement joins TRBV5-1 to TRBJ2-2, with D tentatively TRBD1 (6 bases). Germline values: CDR1 SGHRS, CDR2 YFSETQ. The CDR3 extends over 15 amino acids. In nucleotides, the CDR3 is TGCGCATCCTGCCAGGACAGCCCGAACACCGGGGAGCTGTTTTTT. Its protein is CASCQDSPNTGELFF.

The chain is built from TRBV11-2 and TRBJ2-3; the D is unclear. The CDR3 has 11 residues. Trimming stripped 4 bases from V and 2 bases from J, with 1 base between. Germline CDR1 reads SGHAT; CDR2 reads FQNNGV. CDR3 bases: TGTGCCAGCAGCTACACAGATACGCAGTATTTT. This encodes CASSYTDTQYF.

The chain joins TRBV5-1 to TRBJ1-1; D is unresolved. V lost 4 bases and J lost 1, with 14 bases in between. Germline values: CDR1 SGHRS, CDR2 YFSETQ. The CDR3 loop spans 15 amino acids. The CDR3 DNA is TGCGCCAGCAGCCCAGACCCGACGGAGAACACTGAAGCTTTCTTT. This encodes CASSPDPTENTEAFF. Together with reference TRBV5-1 and TRBJ1-1, the CDR3 gives the full variable domain: KAGVTQTPRYLIKTRGQQVTLSCSPISGHRSVSWYQQTPGQGLQFLFEYFSETQRNKGNFPGRFSGRQFSNSRSEMNVSTLELGDSALYLCASSPDPTENTEAFFGQGTRLTVV.

The rearrangement uses TRBV6-1 and TRBJ1-2; D possibly corresponds to TRBD1 (6 bases). With 6 bases removed from V and 5 bases from J, the gap between germline ends came to 16 bases. CDR3 length: 14 amino acids. Germline V gives CDR1 MNHNS, CDR2 SASEGT. The CDR3 loop reads CASRRGDKEYGYTF. CDR3 DNA sequence: TGTGCCAGCAGGAGAGGGGACAAGGAATATGGCTACACCTTC.

The chain has TRBV15 and TRBJ1-2; perhaps TRBD1 as D (5 bases). The CDR3 is made up of 15 amino acids. Trimming cost V 4 bases and J 1 base, with 13 bases left between them. Germline CDR1 LNHNV, CDR2 YYDKDF (reference sequence). The DNA of the CDR3 is TGTGCCACCAGCATCGGGGCCAGCCGTAACTATGGCTACACCTTC. Its protein product is CATSIGASRNYGYTF.

The rearrangement joins TRBV5-1 to TRBJ2-7, with 9 bases identical to TRBD1. V was pared by 1 base and J by 6 bases, with 8 bases of the junction left unmatched. The CDR3 is made up of 15 amino acids. Germline CDR1 SGHRS, CDR2 YFSETQ. CDR3: CASSLQGTGSGEQYF. The CDR3 DNA follows: TGCGCCAGCAGCTTGCAGGGGACAGGGAGTGGCGAGCAGTACTTC.

The chain joins TRBV7-2 to TRBJ2-3; 7 bases are shared with TRBD1. Germline values: CDR1 SGHTA, CDR2 FQGNSA. Trimming removed 5 bases from V and 1 base from J; junction bases left unmatched: 6. The CDR3 extends over 15 amino acids. CDR3 coding DNA: TGTGCCAGCAGCCCAGGGGGTCAGCGCACAGATACGCAGTATTTT. This translates into CASSPGGQRTDTQYF.

The chain links TRBV2 to TRBJ2-7; TRBD2 is a possible D gene (7 bases). The CDR3 extends over 12 amino acids. The V end was cut by 6 bases, the J end by 5 bases, with 11 bases between. Germline loops: CDR1 SNHLY, CDR2 FYNNEI. The CDR3 region is CASSRGANEQYF. CDR3 in DNA: TGTGCCAGCAGCCGGGGGGCGAACGAGCAGTACTTC.

The chain is built from TRBV5-4 and TRBJ1-6; no clear D. Per germline, CDR1 SGHNT and CDR2 YYREEE (reference sequence). CDR3 length equals 13 residues. The V gene lost 4 bases and the J gene lost 10 bases, with 12 bases spanning the gap. The DNA for the CDR3 is TGTGCCAGCAGCCCGGAAAGCATATCACCCCTCCACTTT. It translates to CASSPESISPLHF.

The count of this clone is one. The V call is TRBV6-1, the J call TRBJ2-7; 10 bases agree with TRBD2. The junction had 13 bases not matched to a gene; V was cut back by 8 bases and J by 9 bases. The germline V gene has CDR1 MNHNS and CDR2 SASEGT. The CDR3 contains 14 residues. The CDR3 DNA follows: TGTGCCAGCCATCCCGCCCAGCGGGGGGGGTGGCAGTACTTC. It codes for CASHPAQRGGWQYF.

The chain employs TRBV7-9 and TRBJ1-5, with no clear D. The CDR3 length is 15 residues. V lost 0 bases and J lost 2, with 8 bases in between. Germline CDR1 and CDR2: SEHNR and FQNEAQ (reference sequence). This chain's CDR3 is CASSLALAGNQPQHF. The CDR3 coding sequence is TGTGCCAGCAGCTTAGCGTTGGCAGGCAATCAGCCCCAGCATTTT. Full variable domain (outside the CDR3, taken from reference TRBV7-9 and TRBJ1-5): DTGVSQNPRHKITKRGQNVTFRCDPISEHNRLYWYRQTLGQGPEFLTYFQNEAQLEKSRLLSDRFSAERPKGSFSTLEIQRTEQGDSAMYLCASSLALAGNQPQHFGDGTRLSIL.

This rearrangement joins TRBV6-5 to TRBJ2-7; TRBD1 agrees at 10 bases. Trimming took 3 bases from V and 8 from J; bases not matched to a gene: 13. The CDR3 totals 16 residues. Germline lookup yields CDR1 MNHEY and CDR2 SVGAGI. The chain's CDR3 is CASSYAGQGVLYKQYF. The CDR3 bases are TGTGCCAGCAGTTATGCTGGACAGGGGGTTCTTTACAAGCAGTACTTC.

The chain couples TRBV6-5 to TRBJ2-7, with 8 positions matching TRBD2. This CDR3 is built from 15 residues. V lost 2 bases and J lost 2; bases outside the gene matches: 5. CDR1 is MNHEY and CDR2 is SVGAGI in the germline V gene. The CDR3 is CASSYGRRGAYEQYF. CDR3 nucleotides: TGTGCCAGCAGTTACGGGAGGCGGGGGGCCTACGAGCAGTACTTC.

The V gene is TRBV7-2, the J gene TRBJ2-7; 9 bases align to TRBD1. V shed 3 bases, J shed 3 bases, and the junction held 3 bases outside the gene matches. CDR1 and CDR2 (germline): SGHTA, FQGNSA. The length of the CDR3 is 14 residues. In DNA form, the CDR3 reads TGTGCCAGCAGCTTTAGACAGGGGGGCTACGAGCAGTACTTC. It yields the protein CASSFRQGGYEQYF.